This TCR beta chain came from a study of radiotherapy plus CTLA-4 blockade in lung cancer. Broader study findings: Blood-borne expansion of tumor-derived TCR clones followed radiotherapy plus ipilimumab.

Sequenced by immunoSEQ multiplex PCR; TCRdb stores in-frame clones only, minus some. The data show roughly 54,000 clones, 80% to 90% seen once. The junction had 9 bases not matched to a gene; V was cut back by 4 bases and J by 4 bases. CDR1 is SGHTA, CDR2 FQGNSA, per germline. This CDR3 is 15 amino acids long. Concerning this clone itself: Its antigen remains unidentified.

The source of this sequence is a human donor with non-small cell lung cancer whose response to radiotherapy plus ipilimumab could not be evaluated. The sample consisted of peripheral blood, taken from a patient treated with radiotherapy plus ipilimumab. The V and J genes are TRBV7-2 and TRBJ2-7; 8 nucleotides line up with TRBD1. CDR3 sequence: CASSSPRTGSYEQYF. The CDR3 nucleotides are TGTGCCAGCAGCTCTCCGCGGACAGGGTCTTACGAGCAGTACTTC.